The 27 T cell receptor beta chains below all came from one sample that was sequenced in a study of shared clonotypes between healthy human individuals. TCRdb's table, derived via immunoSEQ multiplex PCR, lists solely in-frame clones and lacks some. The sample holds under 2,500,000 clones, almost 96% seen once. Sequenced input: naive CD4+ T cells sorted from blood. The subset denotes: CD45RA+ positively selected. The receptors stem from a man younger than 35 in good health.

The chain links TRBV25-1 to TRBJ1-2; D is uncertain. The V gene lost 5 bases and the J gene lost 4 bases, with 17 bases spanning the gap. The germline CDR1 and CDR2 sequences are MGHDK and SYGVNS. The CDR3 is 15 amino acids. Here the CDR3 reads CASSPSEGWGYGYTF. CDR3 nucleotide sequence: TGTGCCAGCAGTCCTTCCGAGGGCTGGGGCTATGGCTACACCTTC.

The genes are TRBV2 and TRBJ2-1; D is unclear. CDR1 and CDR2 from the germline V gene are SNHLY and FYNNEI. V was clipped by 10 bases and J by 13 bases, with 17 bases between them. The CDR3 runs to 11 residues. CDR3 sequence: CATSPGLSQFF. The CDR3 coding sequence is TGTGCCACATCACCGGGCCTTTCTCAGTTCTTC.

The chain couples TRBV6-6 to TRBJ1-2; 7 bases are a match to TRBD1. The CDR3 contains 15 residues. CDR1 MNHNY and CDR2 SVGAGI come from the germline V gene (reference sequence). V gave up 4 bases and J gave up 3 bases; unmatched junction bases: 8. The CDR3 DNA is TGTGCCAGCAGTTTCTCGGACAGGCCCCACTATGGCTACACCTTC. Its translation: CASSFSDRPHYGYTF.

The chain recombines TRBV11-2 with TRBJ1-3; a weak D match, TRBD1 (5 bases). Germline CDR1 and CDR2: SGHAT and FQNNGV. The CDR3 runs to 13 residues. Trimming stripped 1 base from V and 9 bases from J, with 10 bases between. CDR3 region: CASSLVSGGTIYF. CDR3 DNA: TGTGCCAGCAGCTTAGTATCGGGGGGCACCATATATTTT.

The V gene is TRBV6-5, the J gene TRBJ2-5; D is uncertain. The V end was cut by 5 bases, the J end by 5 bases, with 6 bases between. This CDR3 region has 11 residues. Germline V gene sequence: CDR1 MNHEY, CDR2 SVGAGI. CDR3 sequence: CASSEVETQYF. In DNA, the CDR3 is TGTGCCAGCAGTGAAGTGGAGACCCAGTACTTC.

The rearrangement uses TRBV5-6 and TRBJ2-5; 9 nucleotides line up with TRBD2. The V and J ends lost 0 bases and 2 bases, in that order; junction bases with no gene match: 2. The CDR3 extends over 15 amino acids. The germline V gene has CDR1 SGHDT and CDR2 YYEEEE. The CDR3 loop reads CASSLAAGGQETQYF. As DNA, the CDR3 is TGTGCCAGCAGCTTGGCGGCGGGGGGGCAAGAGACCCAGTACTTC.

This clone was recorded once. The chain combines TRBV5-4 with TRBJ1-4, with 8 positions matching TRBD1. The junction had 4 bases not matched to a gene; V was cut back by 1 base and J by 2 bases. Germline V gene sequence: CDR1 SGHNT, CDR2 YYREEE (reference sequence). CDR3 size: 16 residues. The CDR3 spells CASSLTGQGTNEKLFF. Here the CDR3 DNA reads TGTGCCAGCAGCTTGACCGGACAGGGCACTAATGAAAAACTGTTTTTT.

This clone is a singleton in its sample. The chain joins TRBV2 to TRBJ2-6; perhaps TRBD1 as D (6 bases). Germline V gene data show CDR1 as SNHLY and CDR2 as FYNNEI. The CDR3 spans 17 residues. V was clipped by 8 bases and J by 0 bases, with 17 bases between them. CDR3 amino acids: CASHSQQGLSGANVLTF. The DNA of the CDR3 is TGTGCCAGCCACTCCCAACAGGGCCTCTCTGGGGCCAACGTCCTGACTTTC.

The chain is built from TRBV5-1 and TRBJ2-1; D unresolved. Germline V CDR1 and CDR2: SGHRS, YFSETQ. The V and J ends lost 3 bases and 11 bases respectively, with 9 bases between them. This CDR3 contains 11 residues. The CDR3 DNA follows: TGCGCCAGCAGCTCCACTGGTCAGCAGTTCTTC. It is translated as CASSSTGQQFF.

The chain employs TRBV5-6 and TRBJ2-5; no definite D call. V was shortened by 4 bases and J by 5 bases, with 9 bases between the two germline ends. The CDR3 consists of 12 residues. Germline V gene lookup returns CDR1 SGHDT and CDR2 YYEEEE. DNA for the CDR3: TGTGCCAGCAGCCCTGGCTTGGAGACCCAGTACTTC. Translated, it gives CASSPGLETQYF. The full variable domain, with the rest looked up from reference TRBV5-6 and TRBJ2-5, is DAGVTQSPTHLIKTRGQQVTLRCSPKSGHDTVSWYQQALGQGPQFIFQYYEEEERQRGNFPDRFSGHQFPNYSSELNVNALLLGDSALYLCASSPGLETQYFGPGTRLLVL.

The chain has TRBV5-4 and TRBJ1-3; weak D call: TRBD1 (5 bases). The ends were cut back, 4 bases at V and 0 bases at J, with 17 bases in the middle. This CDR3 spans 17 amino acids. Germline CDR1 reads SGHNT; CDR2 reads YYREEE (reference sequence). Here the CDR3 DNA reads TGTGCCAGCAGCCCTGAACCGGGACTGAACTCTGGAAACACCATATATTTT. This sequence encodes CASSPEPGLNSGNTIYF.

The V gene is TRBV5-4, the J gene TRBJ2-7; 7 nucleotides agree with TRBD1. Per germline, CDR1 SGHNT and CDR2 YYREEE (reference sequence). This CDR3 region has 14 residues. Trimming at V came to 5 bases and at J to 5 bases, leaving 10 bases not matched to a gene. For the CDR3, the DNA is TGTGCCAGCAGAAAGGGGCAGGGGGTGAACGAGCAGTACTTC. This sequence encodes CASRKGQGVNEQYF.

A note on this clone: Other DNA sequences from this sample encode an identical CDR3 as well. This chain links TRBV14 with TRBJ2-5; D gene uncertain. The length of the CDR3 is 13 residues. Germline V gene data show CDR1 as SGHDN and CDR2 as FVKESK. Trimming pared 0 bases from V and 5 bases from J, leaving 7 bases between. The CDR3 sequence is CASSQDLRETQYF. DNA for the CDR3: TGTGCCAGCAGCCAAGATCTGAGGGAGACCCAGTACTTC.

The V and J genes are TRBV6-1 and TRBJ1-2; D possibly corresponds to TRBD1 (5 bases). In germline, CDR1 is MNHNS, CDR2 SASEGT. The CDR3 runs to 14 residues. Between the trimmed V and J ends, which lost 6 bases and 0 bases, there was a span of 11 bases. The CDR3 DNA follows: TGTGCCAGCAGCCCCGGGGCCGCTAACTATGGCTACACCTTC. Its translation is CASSPGAANYGYTF.

This rearrangement joins TRBV6-4 to TRBJ1-5; D is perhaps TRBD1 (6 bases). CDR3 length: 13 residues. Germline assignment: CDR1 MRHNA and CDR2 SNTAGT. Between the trimmed V and J ends, which lost 6 bases and 5 bases, there was a span of 11 bases. CDR3 in amino acids: CASSREGDQPQHF. In DNA form, the CDR3 reads TGTGCCAGCAGCCGGGAGGGGGATCAGCCCCAGCATTTT.

The CDR3: CASSEAGGPGNTIYF. The CDR3 DNA is TGTGCCAGCAGTGAAGCTGGAGGGCCTGGAAACACCATATATTTT. This chain joins TRBV2 and TRBJ1-3; D uncertain. Trimming left V 0 bases short and J 2 bases short, with 8 bases between. The CDR3 has 15 residues. The germline V gene has CDR1 SNHLY and CDR2 FYNNEI.

The chain recombines TRBV28 with TRBJ2-3; D gene ambiguous. The CDR3 length is 13 residues. The germline V gene encodes CDR1 MDHEN and CDR2 SYDVKM. The V gene lost 5 bases and the J gene lost 2 bases, with 8 bases spanning the gap. The chain's CDR3 is CASSQAITDTQYF. CDR3 coding DNA: TGTGCCAGCAGTCAAGCTATCACAGATACGCAGTATTTT.

This clone showed up just once. Other DNA sequences within the sample encode an identical CDR3. The chain carries TRBV29-1 and TRBJ2-1, with a possible D match to TRBD1 (5 bases). Germline CDR1 and CDR2: SQVTM and ANQGSEA. This CDR3 spans 12 amino acids. The ends were cut back, 4 bases at V and 4 bases at J, with 8 bases in the middle. DNA for the CDR3: TGCAGCGTTGGGGGCAGTTACAATGAGCAGTTCTTC. Residues: CSVGGSYNEQFF.

This chain links TRBV21-1 with TRBJ2-7; TRBD2, as called in the table, went unchecked against the DNA. TRBV21-1 is listed as a pseudogene. This CDR3 contains 13 residues. The CDR3 sequence is CASSPGSAYEQYF. The CDR3 region has the DNA TGTGCCAGCAGCCCGGGGTCAGCCTACGAGCAGTACTTC.

The chain links TRBV2 to TRBJ2-5; 7 bases align to TRBD2. CDR3 length: 14 residues. Germline V lookup: CDR1 SNHLY, CDR2 FYNNEI. V was clipped by 6 bases and J by 4 bases; unmatched bases: 8. The CDR3 is CASRRVGGGETQYF. CDR3 nucleotides: TGTGCCAGCAGGCGGGTGGGCGGGGGAGAGACCCAGTACTTC.

The chain couples TRBV30 to TRBJ1-2, with D possibly matching TRBD1 (6 bases). Germline lookup yields CDR1 GTSNPN and CDR2 SVGIG (reference sequence). The CDR3 spans 16 residues. V was trimmed by 2 bases and J by 8 bases, leaving 24 bases between them. CDR3 loop: CAWSPLSSGTTGGYTF. The CDR3 nucleotides are TGTGCCTGGAGTCCTTTATCCTCCGGGACAACAGGGGGCTACACCTTC.

The chain couples TRBV15 to TRBJ1-4, with 10 nucleotides matching TRBD1. The V gene end was trimmed by 1 base and the J gene end by 2 bases; junction bases not matched to a gene: 1. Germline values: CDR1 LNHNV, CDR2 YYDKDF (reference sequence). The CDR3 loop spans 16 amino acids. The CDR3 bases are TGTGCCACCAGCAGAGGGGGACAGGGGACTAATGAAAAACTGTTTTTT. As protein: CATSRGGQGTNEKLFF.

The chain has TRBV10-3 and TRBJ2-7; 9 nucleotides align to TRBD2. CDR1 ENHRY and CDR2 SYGVKD come from the germline V gene. This CDR3 has 17 amino acids. Losses at the gene ends were 3 bases for V and 3 bases for J; bases not matched to a gene: 12. The CDR3 reads CAISESFSGSGIYEQYF. CDR3 nucleotide sequence: TGTGCCATCAGTGAAAGTTTTAGCGGGAGCGGGATCTACGAGCAGTACTTC.

J is TRBJ2-5 and V is TRBV9; 9 bases are shared with TRBD2. The CDR3 has 18 residues. The V gene's germline CDR1 is SGDLS and CDR2 YYNGEE. Germline trimming cut 2 bases from V and 1 base from J; bases unmatched to any gene: 12. The CDR3 DNA reads TGTGCCAGCAGCGTGAGTAGCGGGAGTTTGCCCCCCCAAGAGACCCAGTACTTC. It encodes CASSVSSGSLPPQETQYF.

The V and J genes are TRBV5-1 and TRBJ2-5; D is ambiguous. CDR1 SGHRS and CDR2 YFSETQ come from the germline V gene. This CDR3 comprises 14 residues. The V and J ends lost 3 bases and 2 bases respectively, with 11 bases between them. This CDR3 is CASSSSTPQETQYF. Here the CDR3 DNA reads TGCGCCAGCAGCTCCTCGACCCCGCAAGAGACCCAGTACTTC.

The CDR3 is CASSSYRAGANVLTF. CDR3 DNA: TGTGCCAGCAGTAGCTACAGGGCTGGGGCCAACGTCCTGACTTTC. The rearrangement uses TRBV27 and TRBJ2-6; weak D call: TRBD1 (6 bases). The CDR3 is made up of 15 amino acids. The germline V gene has CDR1 MNHEY and CDR2 SMNVEV (reference sequence). V was pared by 5 bases and J by 2 bases, with 10 bases between.

The chain links TRBV19 to TRBJ2-7; TRBD2 aligns across 16 bases. The trim removed 7 bases at V and 1 base at J, leaving 13 bases unmatched. Germline V lookup: CDR1 LNHDA, CDR2 SQIVND (reference sequence). The CDR3 is made up of 19 amino acids. In nucleotides, the CDR3 is TGTGCCAGTAACCACGGGACTAGCGGGAGGGGTCCGTTTTCCTACGAGCAGTACTTC. It translates to CASNHGTSGRGPFSYEQYF. The whole variable domain, filled in from reference TRBV19 and TRBJ2-7, reads DGGITQSPKYLFRKEGQNVTLSCEQNLNHDAMYWYRQDPGQGLRLIYYSQIVNDFQKGDIAEGYSVSREKKESFPLTVTSAQKNPTAFYLCASNHGTSGRGPFSYEQYFGPGTRLTVT.